The rows below give T cell receptor beta chains drawn from one sample of a study of tumor-infiltrating lymphocytes in primary liver carcinoma. TCRdb used MiXCR to reprocess the multiplex PCR reads, holding one entry per CDR3 protein. This table holds about 200,000 distinct CDR3 sequences, less than 70% found once. The sequencing input was peripheral blood. Source of these receptors: a woman aged 60 to 75 with primary liver carcinoma and hepatitis B virus infection. Each CDR3 is given with its conserved first and last residue. D genes are given only for firm matches. The size entry is marked missing in some rows and otherwise reads once, few, many or a size class.

d_call	v_call	j_call	clone_size	cdr3_aa	cdr3_nt
TRBD1	TRBV6-6	TRBJ1-4	many	CASSDPGQGYREKLFF	TGTGCCAGCAGTGACCCGGGACAGGGCTACCGGGAAAAACTGTTTTTT
NA	TRBV11-2	TRBJ2-7	NA	CASSLAPGRYEQYF	TGTGCCAGCAGCTTAGCCCCGGGGCGGTACGAGCAGTACTTC
TRBD1	TRBV11-2	TRBJ2-7	NA	CASSLDSFTDVDRLSSYEQYF	TGTGCCAGCAGCTTAGATAGCTTCACCGACGTGGACAGGTTGAGCTCCTACGAGCAGTACTTC
TRBD2	TRBV4-1	TRBJ2-2	many	CASKRLAGGRTGELFF	TGCGCCAGCAAACGACTAGCGGGAGGACGCACCGGGGAGCTGTTTTTT
NA	TRBV12-3/TRBV12-4	TRBJ2-3	NA	CASSLVPDTQYF	TGTGCCAGCAGTTTAGTCCCAGATACGCAGTATTTT
NA	TRBV4-1	TRBJ2-1	NA	CASKSQALTIEQFF	TGCGCCAGCAAATCACAGGCTCTTACAATTGAGCAGTTCTTC
NA	TRBV11-2	TRBJ2-3	medium-sized	CASRDTDTQYF	TGTGCCAGCAGGGACACAGATACGCAGTATTTT
TRBD1	TRBV6-5	TRBJ2-5	many	CASRQQGNRETQYF	TGTGCCAGCAGACAACAGGGGAATCGAGAGACCCAGTACTTC
NA	TRBV5-5	TRBJ2-6	many	CASSLRTGANVLTF	TGTGCCAGCAGCTTGAGAACTGGGGCCAACGTCCTGACTTTC
NA	TRBV6-1	TRBJ2-5	once	CASSELIGRGETQYF	TGTGCCAGCAGTGAACTGATAGGACGAGGGGAGACCCAGTACTTC
NA	TRBV11-2	TRBJ2-3	NA	CANSRGMEGDRDTRYF	TGTGCCAACAGCCGGGGGATGGAGGGGGATAGGGATACGCGGTATTTT
NA	TRBV4-2	TRBJ2-3	once	CASSQHPRVADTQYF	TGCGCCAGCAGCCAACATCCCAGGGTAGCAGATACGCAGTATTTT
NA	TRBV5-4	TRBJ1-1	many	CASSLRTNTEAFF	TGTGCCAGCAGCTTGCGGACGAACACTGAAGCTTTCTTT
TRBD1	TRBV11-2	TRBJ2-2	NA	CASSFPGQGNTELFF	TGTGCCAGCAGCTTCCCGGGACAGGGGAACACCGAGCTGTTTTTT
NA	TRBV5-4	TRBJ2-2	few	CASSQTGFGTGELLF	TGTGCCAGCAGCCAAACAGGGTTCGGCACCGGGGAGCTGCTTTTT
TRBD1	TRBV11-2	TRBJ2-7	NA	CASSKTGSEQYF	TGCGCCAGCAGCAAGACAGGGTCCGAGCAGTACTTC
NA	TRBV18	TRBJ2-5	NA	CVSSPRSQETQYF	TGTGTCAGCTCACCACGTTCCCAAGAGACCCAGTACTTC
NA	TRBV6-5	TRBJ1-3	NA	CACSLTASSGNTIYF	TGTGCCTGCAGTTTGACAGCAAGCTCTGGAAACACCATATACTTT
TRBD2	TRBV11-2	TRBJ2-3	once	CASSLSWLAGTGTDTQYF	TGTGCCAGCAGCTTATCCTGGCTAGCGGGGACTGGCACAGATACGCAGTATTTT
NA	TRBV14	TRBJ2-1	many	CASKGRTVNNEQFF	TGTGCCAGCAAGGGCCGGACAGTGAACAATGAGCAGTTCTTC
NA	TRBV12-3/TRBV12-4	TRBJ2-6	NA	CASSPRVTEANVLTF	TGTGCCAGTAGTCCCAGGGTAACTGAGGCCAACGTCCTGACTTTC
NA	TRBV11-2	TRBJ2-1	NA	CASRLEGGGIGEQFF	TGTGCTAGCAGATTAGAGGGAGGAGGTATCGGTGAGCAGTTCTTC
NA	TRBV12-3/TRBV12-4	TRBJ1-3	NA	CASCSSGNTIYF	TGTGCCAGCTGTTCCTCTGGAAACACTATATATTTT